This T cell receptor beta chain was sequenced in a study of blood T cells in healthy people across ages (dated by TCRdb to about 2015). Concerning the study at large: In model experiments, roughly one uniquely barcoded TCR beta cDNA molecule per two T cells was captured by template switching. Using deep sequencing normalized with unique cDNA molecular identifiers, the study measured how TCR beta repertoire diversity changes with age. Four age groups were formed from the donors: young (average 16 years), middle-aged (approximately 40), aged (around 68) and long-lived (82). Donors of different ages were randomly distributed across sequencing lanes to avoid experimental bias. Using the same blood draw, the study looked at two additional independent replicas of 1 million unique cDNA reads for two donors, one aged 18 to 30 and the other aged 80 or older.

As regards this clonotype: What antigen it recognizes has not been identified. No much larger clone is present one base from it, and per-base qualities are unavailable.

Summary of the overall study and its limitations: The long-lived group showed more naive CD4+ T cells, fewer expanded clones and increased TCR diversity than the aged group, suggesting age selection. Since profiling was done on bulk unsorted PBMCs, naive and antigen-experienced compartments could not be conclusively compared. The percentage of naive T cells measured by flow cytometry correlated strongly with observed TCR beta diversity. Because donor CMV infection status was unknown, age-related changes in expanded clonotypes were potentially confounded. Estimates of total diversity from one million sequenced T cells were regarded as lower bounds and underestimates. Observed TCR beta diversity per million T cells fell roughly linearly with age, and a significant reduction was already apparent by age roughly 41.

The CDR3 spans 14 residues, from the cysteine through the phenylalanine. Just the 42-base CDR3 DNA is kept, in frame starting at base 1. As encoded in the germline V gene (reference sequence), CDR1 is DFQATT while CDR2 is SNEGSKA. Compared with germline, V lacks 3 bases and J lacks 11 bases; bases without a gene match: 14. Library preparation was by 5' RACE. Sequencing used an Illumina HiSeq 2500. A second PCR of roughly 7 to 11 cycles was performed with a sample-barcoded 5' primer and a J-beta primer mix. Each TCR beta cDNA molecule received a unique molecular identifier from a template-switch 5' adaptor carrying 12 random nucleotides. At least 2.5 million CDR3-containing paired-end reads were obtained from each sample. First-strand cDNA synthesis was performed from all RNA using the Mint cDNA synthesis kit, with priming by a TRBC-specific oligonucleotide. After uracil-DNA glycosylase treatment, a first 18-cycle PCR used universal primers M1SS and BC2_uni_R on all cDNA. Per the source publication's procedure: For normalization, 1 million high-quality reads, each with a distinct molecular identifier, were randomly selected from each sample. Reads sharing molecular identifiers were discarded rather than binned into consensus sequences. MiTCR, set to a Q25 quality threshold and the strictest error-elimination algorithm, was used for CDR3 identification, clonotype clustering and error correction. A nonparametric unseen species model using Euler transformation provided a lower-bound estimate of total TCR beta diversity. TCRdb trimmed the raw reads at Q25, called clones with MiXCR and kept productive beta chains. Records with the same CDR3 protein are collapsed into one entry carrying the most frequent genes and DNA. These V and J calls originate from TCRdb's pipeline instead of the authors' own analysis. Within this sample are 1.5 million to 1.8 million distinct CDR3 sequences, with 35% to 45% of them counted one time only. The biggest ten clones account for approximately 4% of the sample.

The roughly 39 donors, aged 6 to 90 years, were systemically healthy Caucasian individuals from Russia. Each donor gave 8 to 10 milliliters of peripheral blood, drawn into EDTA-treated Vacutainer tubes. Ficoll-Paque density-gradient centrifugation was used to isolate PBMCs, with at least 6 million obtained per sample. Total RNA was extracted from PBMCs with Trizol reagent, with at least 5.5 micrograms obtained per sample. For every donor, flow cytometry on a PBMC aliquot measured the percentage of naive CD45RAhigh/CD27high T cells. The V and J genes are TRBV20-1 and TRBJ2-5; TRBD2 agrees with 8 junctional bases. The sequence was collected from a woman under 30 in good health. Sequencing was done on a sample of blood. The nucleotide sequence reads as follows: TGCAGTGCTAGTTTGTCGAGCGGGAGTGGTGAGCAGTACTTC. The encoded protein is CSASLSSGSGEQYF.